The source of this TCR beta chain is a study of shared clonotypes between healthy human individuals (TCRdb year 2020). Describing the broader study: A few men and two women, aged 18 to 49 years, made up the cohort. Per donor, leukapheresis produced somewhere between about 0.94 and 8.9 billion PBMCs. Different laboratories and diverse techniques were used to prepare libraries and sequence TCR repertoires, to increase sequencing depth and limit assay-specific biases. For each donor, CD4 naive and CD4 memory were each given three plates, CD8 naive was given two plates, and CD8 memory was given one plate. The study deeply sequenced blood TCR repertoires of five healthy adults to estimate repertoire size and the extent of clonotype sharing between individuals. Study-wide findings and limitations: Sharing across several donors was observed for about 5% of naive CD4, 3% to 3.5% of naive CD8, 2% to 2.5% of memory CD4, and about 0.39% of memory CD8 clonotypes. Because the study included a small number of donors, the genetic and exposure-history diversity represented was limited. Estimated clonotype richness was generally larger for naive than for memory subsets. Sampling was restricted to blood, and TCR repertoires in tissue are likely to differ from TCR repertoires in blood. Based on pairwise subsampling, the degree of clonotype sharing among donors was expected to be affected by sequencing depth. Compared with non-shared clonotypes, the clonotypes found in all four sorted-subset donors had higher generation probabilities. Rarefaction of sorted-subset datasets indicated incomplete sequencing despite the large sequencing depth.

For the CD8 naive samples, CD45RO-negative cells were positively selected for CCR7, yielding a CD45RA+CCR7+ population from which TemRA cells were excluded. Donors were healthy HIV-negative adults with no recently reported acute infections or vaccinations. All donors were Caucasian adults living in Nashville, Tennessee, USA. Blood was collected by leukapheresis, and PBMCs were isolated by Ficoll-Histopaque density gradient centrifugation and then cryopreserved in liquid nitrogen vapor phase. Analytical flow cytometry was used to check the purity and quantity of every magnetically sorted T cell population. Genomic DNA was isolated from every sorted fraction and measured by UV absorbance on a Nanodrop 2000c. For CDR1 and CDR2, the germline V gene (reference sequence) lists MNHEY and SMNVEV. Inclusive of the bounding cysteine and phenylalanine, the CDR3 is 15 residues long. Of the read, only the CDR3 DNA is kept; its 45 bases are in frame from base 1. Compared with germline, V lacks 7 bases and J lacks 6 bases; bases without a gene match: 11.

TCR CDR3 regions were amplified from genomic DNA by multiplex PCR using the deep immunoSEQ assay. For each cell subset, the extracted genomic DNA was distributed evenly across all wells of several immunoSEQ 96-well plates, and each plate served as one replicate. Each replicate PCR for sorted subsets received about 200 ng genomic DNA, equal to roughly 30,000 T cell genomes. The purified libraries were quantified using a Qubit 3.0 fluorometer, sized with a Bioanalyzer 2100, and then quantified again using the KAPA Library Quantification kit. Each immunoSEQ 96-well plate was sequenced on its own single-read 150-cycle Illumina NextSeq 550 flow cell. The paper's processing steps were these. The immunoSEQ output contained only junctional sequences without quality scores, so filtering could not match that applied to full-length reads. To assign V/J genes and CDR3, sequences were annotated against IMGT germline references using PyIR, a Python wrapper for IgBLAST v1.9. Reads with weak V/J assignments (E-value above 1e-6), missing CDR3, stop codons, out-of-frame junctions, or ambiguous translated residues were removed. V3J clonotypes were defined by identical inferred V gene, J gene, and CDR3 amino acid sequence. The percentage overlap between two repertoires was calculated by dividing the number of shared unique clonotypes by the size of the smaller repertoire. RTK rarefaction, the Chao1 estimator, and Recon v2.1 estimates of unobserved clonotypes were used to assess repertoire richness. OLGA was used to compute generation probabilities for all TCRbeta clonotypes that the gDNA method yielded from a few donors. This immuneACCESS table, as held by TCRdb, lists in-frame sequences with V and J called but not all clones. Of the missing ones, under half trace to an unresolved V gene in checked studies; the others have no known cause. Clonal size and the V and J genes are those of that table, whereas D and trimming came from the DNA. This sample holds 760,000 or so clones; 96% were observed only once. Over 0.2% of the sample comes from the top ten.

Concerning this clone itself: It lacks a known antigen. It has no much larger one-base neighbor in the sample; base qualities were not kept.

The chain employs TRBV27 and TRBJ2-3; TRBD1 matches 9 bases in the middle. The receptor was isolated from a man aged 30-40 years in good health. Sequencing input: naive CD8+ T cells sorted from blood. Interpreted using the paper, the cell subset or site label stands for: CD45RA+CCR7+. The CDR3 corresponds to CASNWKQGAGDTQYF. The nucleotides are TGTGCCAGCAATTGGAAACAGGGGGCAGGGGATACGCAGTATTTT.